The 16 T cell receptor beta chains listed next were all sequenced from one sample in a study of read filtering for tumor transcriptome and immune sequencing (dated by TCRdb to between 2020 and 2021). Sequencer: Illumina HiSeq 4000. TCR libraries were built from roughly 440 ng RNA with the Immunoverse kit, using molecular barcoded adaptors covering alpha/delta and beta/gamma chains. TCRdb applied fastp at Q25 and MiXCR to the public reads, then kept only in-frame beta chains. Rows matching on CDR3 protein sequence are summarized as one entry with the most common DNA and genes. The sample table shows roughly 130,000 distinct CDR3 sequences, and 10% to 15% are seen once. The ten largest clones take up approximately 11% of the sample. Sample: a population of CD138-negative cells sorted from bone marrow. The cell subset or site label, read with the paper, signifies: bone marrow mononuclear cells depleted of CD138+ plasma/myeloma cells by negative magnetic selection. The receptors here all came from a donor older than 35 with multiple myeloma.

This clonotype was counted ten times or more. The chain recombines TRBV29-1 with TRBJ2-5; possibly TRBD1 for D (6 bases). Germline assignment: CDR1 SQVTM and CDR2 ANQGSEA. This CDR3 region has 12 residues. V lost 4 bases and J 7 bases, leaving 13 bases between the germline ends. CDR3 coding DNA: TGCAGCGTTGGGGGGCAGCCCGGGACCCAGTACTTC. Its translation: CSVGGQPGTQYF.

This clonotype has ten or more counts. The chain employs TRBV5-8 and TRBJ1-1, with a weak D call TRBD1 (5 bases). V was pared by 0 bases and J by 6 bases, with 15 bases between. The CDR3 is 15 amino acids. In germline, CDR1 is SGHTS, CDR2 YDEGEE. This chain's CDR3 is CASSLAQLGRAEAFF. The DNA of the CDR3 is TGTGCCAGCAGCTTGGCCCAGTTGGGACGCGCTGAAGCTTTCTTT.

Note on this clonotype: This may come from a read error, since a much larger clone is one base off. The CDR3 spells CASRLRQISEQFF. The CDR3 nucleotides are TGTGCCAGCAGGCTCCGACAAATTTCTGAGCAGTTCTTC. The chain couples TRBV6-5 to TRBJ2-1; D unresolved. Trimming cost V 6 bases and J 9 bases, with 15 bases left between them. This CDR3 region has 13 residues. Germline V gives CDR1 MNHEY, CDR2 SVGAGI.

This clonotype occurred many times. The chain has TRBV5-1 and TRBJ2-5, with 9 bases that match TRBD1. This CDR3 has 13 residues. Trimming cost V 4 bases and J 5 bases; bases outside gene matches: 3. Germline assignment: CDR1 SGHRS and CDR2 YFSETQ. The CDR3 coding sequence is TGCGCCAGCAGCCTGACAGGGGGGGAGACCCAGTACTTC. It codes for CASSLTGGETQYF.

This clonotype has a count of ten or more. The chain combines TRBV19 with TRBJ1-5; D gene unclear. Germline V lookup: CDR1 LNHDA, CDR2 SQIVND (reference sequence). The CDR3 totals 13 residues. V was clipped by 5 bases and J by 3 bases, with 8 bases between them. The CDR3, as DNA: TGTGCCAGTAGTGTATTGAACAATCAGCCCCAGCATTTT. This codes for CASSVLNNQPQHF.

V and J are TRBV2 and TRBJ1-5; D is ambiguous. The CDR3 is 14 amino acids. With 3 bases removed from V and 3 bases from J, the gap between germline ends came to 9 bases. CDR1 is SNHLY, CDR2 FYNNEI, per germline. The CDR3 DNA reads TGTGCCAGCAGTGAGACCAGGAACAATCAGCCCCAGCATTTT. Translating gives CASSETRNNQPQHF. Supplemented by reference TRBV2 and TRBJ1-5, the full variable domain reads EPEVTQTPSHQVTQMGQEVILRCVPISNHLYFYWYRQILGQKVEFLVSFYNNEISEKSEIFDDQFSVERPDGSNFTLKIRSTKLEDSAMYFCASSETRNNQPQHFGDGTRLSIL.

This clonotype was found many times. This chain links TRBV11-2 with TRBJ2-1, with 9 bases matching TRBD1. The CDR3 length is 15 residues. CDR1 is SGHAT, CDR2 FQNNGV, per germline. The V and J ends lost 3 bases and 7 bases, in that order; junction bases with no gene match: 7. The CDR3 region has the DNA TGTGCCAGCAGCTTCAAGACAGGGGGAATAAATGAGCAGTTCTTC. This codes for CASSFKTGGINEQFF.

V gene TRBV19 combines with J gene TRBJ2-2, with D perhaps TRBD1 (6 bases). Germline CDR1 and CDR2: LNHDA and SQIVND (reference sequence). V lost 7 bases and J 4 bases, leaving 13 bases between the germline ends. This CDR3 is built from 14 residues. The CDR3 DNA follows: TGTGCCAGTACTACAAACAGGGCCACCGGGGAGCTGTTTTTT. It translates to CASTTNRATGELFF.

Many counts were recorded for this clonotype. V gene TRBV20-1 combines with J gene TRBJ2-3; TRBD1 might be the D (5 bases). The V gene lost 1 base and the J gene lost 2 bases, with 10 bases spanning the gap. Germline V lookup: CDR1 DFQATT, CDR2 SNEGSKA (reference sequence). This CDR3 region has 14 residues. The CDR3 loop is CSARVSRVTDTQYF. The CDR3 coding sequence is TGCAGTGCTAGAGTGTCCAGGGTCACAGATACGCAGTATTTT.

This clonotype was counted ten times or more. The rearrangement links TRBV20-1 to TRBJ2-2; 7 bases align to TRBD2. CDR3 length: 15 residues. Trimming cost V 1 base and J 1 base; bases outside gene matches: 3. Germline V gene sequence: CDR1 DFQATT, CDR2 SNEGSKA (reference sequence). This chain's CDR3 is CSARVGGMNTGELFF. CDR3 nucleotides: TGCAGTGCTAGAGTCGGGGGGATGAACACCGGGGAGCTGTTTTTT.

This clonotype appeared many times. The CDR3 region is CSVVQGETQYF. The CDR3 nucleotides read TGCAGCGTTGTACAGGGTGAGACCCAGTACTTC. The J gene is TRBJ2-5, the V gene TRBV29-1; TRBD1 might be the D (6 bases). The CDR3 consists of 11 residues. The germline CDR1 and CDR2 sequences are SQVTM and ANQGSEA. V lost 4 bases and J lost 5, with 8 bases in between.

This clonotype was seen at least ten times. V gene TRBV6-5 combines with J gene TRBJ1-2; 9 bases are shared with TRBD1. The V gene end was trimmed by 10 bases and the J gene end by 8 bases; junction bases not matched to a gene: 8. This CDR3 is 12 amino acids long. Germline values: CDR1 MNHEY, CDR2 SVGAGI. The CDR3 nucleotides read TGTGCCACCAAAGACAGGGGGTACGGCTACACCTTC. Translated, it gives CATKDRGYGYTF.

This clonotype occurred many times. V gene TRBV11-2 combines with J gene TRBJ1-1, with D maybe TRBD1 (5 bases). The CDR3 sequence is 13 residues long. Trimming stripped 1 base from V and 5 bases from J, with 8 bases between. Germline CDR1 reads SGHAT; CDR2 reads FQNNGV. CDR3 DNA: TGTGCCAGCAGCTTAGGGGAGGGGACTGAAGCTTTCTTT. Translated, it gives CASSLGEGTEAFF.

This clonotype was seen repeatedly, ten times or more. This chain connects TRBV29-1 to TRBJ1-1, with 8 bases fitting TRBD1. The V and J ends lost 5 bases and 4 bases, in that order; junction bases with no gene match: 6. The CDR3 length is 13 residues. The V gene's germline CDR1 is SQVTM and CDR2 ANQGSEA. The DNA for the CDR3 is TGCAGCGTTAAAACAGGGGGTAGCACTGAAGCTTTCTTT. This translates into CSVKTGGSTEAFF. The whole variable domain, remainder taken from reference TRBV29-1 and TRBJ1-1, is SAVISQKPSRDICQRGTSLTIQCQVDSQVTMMFWYRQQPGQSLTLIATANQGSEATYESGFVIDKFPISRPNLTFSTLTVSNMSPEDSSIYLCSVKTGGSTEAFFGQGTRLTVV.

In its sample, this clonotype was seen many times. The rearrangement joins TRBV7-9 to TRBJ2-1; 8 nucleotides match TRBD2. CDR1 is SEHNR and CDR2 is FQNEAQ in the germline V gene (reference sequence). CDR3 length: 17 amino acids. The ends lost 2 bases at V and 4 bases at J; junction bases unmatched: 10. CDR3 coding DNA: TGTGCCAGCAGCTTACCGTCAGGGAGCGGGGGATACAATGAGCAGTTCTTC. This encodes CASSLPSGSGGYNEQFF.

This clonotype occurred many times. The chain couples TRBV7-9 to TRBJ2-3, with TRBD1 matching over 7 bases. Germline CDR1 SEHNR, CDR2 FQNEAQ (reference sequence). This CDR3 has 14 amino acids. V shed 3 bases, J shed 2 bases, and the junction held 2 bases outside the gene matches. The CDR3 region is CASSLGTDTDTQYF. The CDR3 DNA reads TGTGCCAGCAGCTTGGGGACAGACACAGATACGCAGTATTTT.